This section outlines one TCR beta chain sequence together with its context. What it recognizes is unknown. Positive CCR7 selection of CD45RO-negative cells yielded the naive CD8 cells, and terminally differentiated effector memory CD45RA+ cells were excluded. Every donor was a Caucasian adult from Nashville, Tennessee. The data derive from a study of shared clonotypes between healthy human individuals. General observations from the study: With a few donors compared, around 5.4% of naive CD4 clonotypes were shared. Depth was large, yet rarefaction showed that sorted-subset sequencing was incomplete.

Germline loops: CDR1 MNHNS, CDR2 SASEGT. Trimming shortened V by 3 bases and J by 2 bases, and 26 bases separated the two germline ends. This CDR3 comprises 19 residues. Sequencing was at deep level. Profiling relied on immunoSEQ multiplex PCR, and the TCRdb table lists in-frame clones only, not all of them. This table has about 590,000 clones, roughly 96% appearing once. This receptor was obtained from a woman in her thirties in good health. The chain combines TRBV6-1 with TRBJ2-7; D is unclear. Sequencing input: naive CD8+ T cells sorted from blood. The CDR3 bases are TGTGCCAGCAGTGAGGGTCAGCCAACCCGAAGGTCCAGACCCTACGAGCAGTACTTC. Amino acid sequence: CASSEGQPTRRSRPYEQYF.